A selection of T cell receptor beta chains follows, all from one sample in a study of CXCR3-negative and CXCR3-positive naive CD8 T cells. No DNA is given; TCRdb re-called the 5' RACE reads and lists each CDR3 protein once. This sample's table has some 67,000 distinct CDR3 sequences. The sequenced sample consisted of naive CXCR3- CD8+ T cells from blood. The receptors come from a human donor in good health. Some clones in this sample may be carry-over from other donors' samples. Both conserved end residues are part of each CDR3.

TRBJ2-3,TRBV7-3,CASSLGSFNTDTQYF
TRBJ2-2,TRBV7-6,CASSWTGTGELFF
TRBJ2-7,TRBV5-5,CASSLVEGTRFEQYF
TRBJ1-1,TRBV5-1,CASSLSQLNTEAFF
TRBJ1-1,TRBV30,CAWSLGASNTEAFF
TRBJ2-7,TRBV29-1,CSVEVAGRGYEQYF
TRBJ2-7,TRBV10-1,CASSDRTGVEQYF
TRBJ1-4,TRBV7-9,CASSGDRGPEKLFF
TRBJ1-1,TRBV6-6,CASSYFQSGWGKNTEAFF
TRBJ2-7,TRBV2,CASSEAGTVPPYF
TRBJ1-1,TRBV14,CASGVIRNTEAFF
TRBJ1-1,TRBV27,CASSWTDGNTEAFF
TRBJ1-1,TRBV15,CATSRDEVPEAFF
TRBJ1-1,TRBV19,CASSHRDRSVNTEAFF
TRBJ2-7,TRBV6-2/TRBV6-3,CASTNSLYEQYF
TRBJ2-3,TRBV9,CASSVVWGDTQYF